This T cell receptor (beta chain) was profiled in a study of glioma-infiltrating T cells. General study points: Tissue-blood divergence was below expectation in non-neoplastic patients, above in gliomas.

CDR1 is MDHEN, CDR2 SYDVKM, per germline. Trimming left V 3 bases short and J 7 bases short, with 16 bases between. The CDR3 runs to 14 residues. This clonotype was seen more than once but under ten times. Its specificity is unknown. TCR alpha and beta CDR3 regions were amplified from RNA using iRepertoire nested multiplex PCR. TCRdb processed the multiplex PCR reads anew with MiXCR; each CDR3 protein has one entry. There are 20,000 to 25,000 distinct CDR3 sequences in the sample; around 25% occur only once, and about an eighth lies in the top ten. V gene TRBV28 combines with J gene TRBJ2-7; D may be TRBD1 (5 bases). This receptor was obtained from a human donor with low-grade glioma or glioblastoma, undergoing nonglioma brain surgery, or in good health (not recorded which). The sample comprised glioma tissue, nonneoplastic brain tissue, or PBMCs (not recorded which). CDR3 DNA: TGTGCCAGCAGTTTTGATGGGGCACGGATGGAGCAGTACTTC. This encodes CASSFDGARMEQYF. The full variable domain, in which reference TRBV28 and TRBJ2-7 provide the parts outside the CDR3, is DVKVTQSSRYLVKRTGEKVFLECVQDMDHENMFWYRQDPGLGLRLIYFSYDVKMKEKGDIPEGYSVSREKKERFSLILESASTNQTSMYLCASSFDGARMEQYFGPGTRLTVT.